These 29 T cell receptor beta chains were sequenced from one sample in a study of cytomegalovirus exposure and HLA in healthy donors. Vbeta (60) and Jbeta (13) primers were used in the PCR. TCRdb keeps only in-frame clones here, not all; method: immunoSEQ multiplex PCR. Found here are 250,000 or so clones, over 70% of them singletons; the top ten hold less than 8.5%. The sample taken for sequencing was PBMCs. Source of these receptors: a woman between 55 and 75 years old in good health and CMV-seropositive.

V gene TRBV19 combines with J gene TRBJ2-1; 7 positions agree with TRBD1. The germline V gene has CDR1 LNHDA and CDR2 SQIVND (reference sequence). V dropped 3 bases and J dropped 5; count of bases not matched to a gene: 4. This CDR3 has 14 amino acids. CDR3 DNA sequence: TGTGCCAGTAGTATGGGGACAGTAAACAATGAGCAGTTCTTC. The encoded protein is CASSMGTVNNEQFF.

Here the CDR3 reads CASSGDRTYEQYF. Here the CDR3 DNA reads TGCGCCAGCAGTGGGGACAGGACCTACGAGCAGTACTTC. The rearrangement uses TRBV5-1 and TRBJ2-7; 8 bases are shared with TRBD1. Germline V gene data show CDR1 as SGHRS and CDR2 as YFSETQ. The CDR3 runs to 13 residues. V shed 5 bases, J shed 2 bases, and the junction held 3 bases outside the gene matches.

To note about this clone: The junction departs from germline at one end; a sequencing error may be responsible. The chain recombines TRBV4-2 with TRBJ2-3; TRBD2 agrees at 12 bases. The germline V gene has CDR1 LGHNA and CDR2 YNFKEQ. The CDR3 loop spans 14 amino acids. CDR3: CASNQLAGGDTQYF. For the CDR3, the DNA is TGTGCCAGCAACCAACTAGCGGGAGGCGATACGCAGTATTTT.

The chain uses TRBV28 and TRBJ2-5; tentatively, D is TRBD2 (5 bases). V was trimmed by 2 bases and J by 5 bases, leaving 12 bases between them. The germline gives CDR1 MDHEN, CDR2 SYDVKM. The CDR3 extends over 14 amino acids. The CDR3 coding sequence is TGTGCCAGCAGTTTAGGAGGCAGTGCGGAGACCCAGTACTTC. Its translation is CASSLGGSAETQYF.

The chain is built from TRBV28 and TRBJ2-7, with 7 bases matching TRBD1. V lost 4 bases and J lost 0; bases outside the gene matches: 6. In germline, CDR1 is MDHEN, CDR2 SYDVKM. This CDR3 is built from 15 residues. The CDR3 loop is CASSSTGTDSYEQYF. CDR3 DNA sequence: TGTGCCAGCAGTTCTACCGGGACAGACTCCTACGAGCAGTACTTC.

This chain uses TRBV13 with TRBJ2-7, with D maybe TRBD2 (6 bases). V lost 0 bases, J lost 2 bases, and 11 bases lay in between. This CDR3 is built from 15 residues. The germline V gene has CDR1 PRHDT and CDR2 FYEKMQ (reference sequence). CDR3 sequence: CASSLGGTGAYEQYF. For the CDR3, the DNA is TGTGCCAGCAGCTTAGGTGGGACGGGAGCCTACGAGCAGTACTTC.

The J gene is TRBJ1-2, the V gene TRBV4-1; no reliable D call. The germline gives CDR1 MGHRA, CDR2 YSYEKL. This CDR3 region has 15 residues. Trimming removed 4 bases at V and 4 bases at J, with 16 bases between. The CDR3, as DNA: TGCGCCAGCAGCCCGATAGATTCGACGGGCTATGGCTACACCTTC. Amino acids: CASSPIDSTGYGYTF.

CDR3 nucleotides: TGTGCCAGCAGCGTGTGGGGACAGGACTACAATGAGCAGTTCTTC. Encoded protein: CASSVWGQDYNEQFF. The V and J genes are TRBV9 and TRBJ2-1; 8 bases match TRBD1. This CDR3 region has 15 residues. Germline CDR1 is SGDLS and CDR2 is YYNGEE. The trim removed 2 bases at V and 3 bases at J, leaving 4 bases unmatched.

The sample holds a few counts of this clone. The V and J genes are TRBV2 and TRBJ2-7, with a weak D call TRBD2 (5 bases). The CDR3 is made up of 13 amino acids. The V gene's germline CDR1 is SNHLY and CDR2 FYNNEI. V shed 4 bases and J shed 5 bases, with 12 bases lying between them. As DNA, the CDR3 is TGTGCCAGCAGTGGTTTTCTAGCTCACGAGCAGTACTTC. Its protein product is CASSGFLAHEQYF.

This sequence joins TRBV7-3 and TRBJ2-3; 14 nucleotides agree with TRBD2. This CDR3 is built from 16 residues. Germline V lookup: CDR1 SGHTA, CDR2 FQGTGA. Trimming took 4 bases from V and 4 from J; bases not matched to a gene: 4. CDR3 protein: CASSYRTSGRPDTQYF. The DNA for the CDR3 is TGTGCCAGCAGCTATCGGACTAGCGGGAGGCCAGATACGCAGTATTTT.

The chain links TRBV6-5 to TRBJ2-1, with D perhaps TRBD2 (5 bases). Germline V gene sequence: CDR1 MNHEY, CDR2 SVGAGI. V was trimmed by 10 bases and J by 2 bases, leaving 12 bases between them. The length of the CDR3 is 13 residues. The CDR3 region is CATRSGTYNEQFF. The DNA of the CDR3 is TGTGCCACCCGGTCCGGGACCTACAATGAGCAGTTCTTC.

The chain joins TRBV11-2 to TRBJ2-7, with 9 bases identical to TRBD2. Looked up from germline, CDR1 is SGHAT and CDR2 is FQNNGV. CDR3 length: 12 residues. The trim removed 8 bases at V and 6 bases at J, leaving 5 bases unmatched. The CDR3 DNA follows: TGTGCCAGCCGTAGCGGGAGTCGCGAGCAGTACTTC. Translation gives CASRSGSREQYF.

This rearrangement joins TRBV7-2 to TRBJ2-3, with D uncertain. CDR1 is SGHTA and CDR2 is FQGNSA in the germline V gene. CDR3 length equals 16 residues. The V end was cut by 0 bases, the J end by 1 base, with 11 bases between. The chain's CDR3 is CASSLAYWSGTDTQYF. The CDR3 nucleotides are TGTGCCAGCAGCTTAGCGTATTGGTCGGGCACAGATACGCAGTATTTT. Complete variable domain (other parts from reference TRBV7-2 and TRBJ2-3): GAGVSQSPSNKVTEKGKDVELRCDPISGHTALYWYRQSLGQGLEFLIYFQGNSAPDKSGLPSDRFSAERTGGSVSTLTIQRTQQEDSAVYLCASSLAYWSGTDTQYFGPGTRLTVL.

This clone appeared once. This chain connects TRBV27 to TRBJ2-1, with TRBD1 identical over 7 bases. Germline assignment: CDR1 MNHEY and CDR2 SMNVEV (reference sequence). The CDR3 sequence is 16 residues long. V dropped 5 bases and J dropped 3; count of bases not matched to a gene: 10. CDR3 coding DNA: TGTGCCAGCAGTGTTGGGACAGAAGGCTACTACAATGAGCAGTTCTTC. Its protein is CASSVGTEGYYNEQFF.

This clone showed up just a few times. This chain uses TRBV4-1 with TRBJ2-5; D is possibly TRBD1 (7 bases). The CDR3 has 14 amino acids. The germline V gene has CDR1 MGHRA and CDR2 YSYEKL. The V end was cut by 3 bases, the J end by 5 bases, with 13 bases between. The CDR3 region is CASSHAGGRETQYF. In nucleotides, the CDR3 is TGCGCCAGCAGCCACGCAGGGGGGAGGGAGACCCAGTACTTC.

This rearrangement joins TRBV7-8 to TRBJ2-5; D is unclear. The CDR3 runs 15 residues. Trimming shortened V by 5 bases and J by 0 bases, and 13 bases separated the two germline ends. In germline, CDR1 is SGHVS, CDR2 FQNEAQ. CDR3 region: CASSPDAQYQETQYF. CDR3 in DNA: TGTGCCAGCAGCCCCGACGCACAGTACCAAGAGACCCAGTACTTC.

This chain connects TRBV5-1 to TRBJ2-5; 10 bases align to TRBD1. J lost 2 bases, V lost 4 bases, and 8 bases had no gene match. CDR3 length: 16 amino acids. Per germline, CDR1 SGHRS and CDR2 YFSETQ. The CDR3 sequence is CASSPGTGANQETQYF. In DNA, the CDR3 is TGCGCCAGCAGCCCCGGGACAGGGGCCAATCAAGAGACCCAGTACTTC.

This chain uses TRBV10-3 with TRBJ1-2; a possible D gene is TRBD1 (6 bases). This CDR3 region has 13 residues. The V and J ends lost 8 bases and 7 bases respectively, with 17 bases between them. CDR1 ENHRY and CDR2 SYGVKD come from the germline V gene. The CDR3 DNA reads TGTGCCATCCCCCACGGGGGGCGGGGTGGCTACACCTTC. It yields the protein CAIPHGGRGGYTF.

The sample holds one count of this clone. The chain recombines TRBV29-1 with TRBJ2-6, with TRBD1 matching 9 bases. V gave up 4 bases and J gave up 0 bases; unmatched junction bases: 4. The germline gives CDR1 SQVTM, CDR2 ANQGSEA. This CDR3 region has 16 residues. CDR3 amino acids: CSVVGTGSSGANVLTF. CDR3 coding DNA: TGCAGCGTTGTAGGGACAGGGAGCTCTGGGGCCAACGTCCTGACTTTC.

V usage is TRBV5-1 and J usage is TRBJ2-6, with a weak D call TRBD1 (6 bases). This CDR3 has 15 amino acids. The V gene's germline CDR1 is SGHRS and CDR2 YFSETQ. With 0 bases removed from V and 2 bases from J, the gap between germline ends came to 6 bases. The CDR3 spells CASSLGQAGANVLTF. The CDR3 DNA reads TGCGCCAGCAGCTTGGGACAGGCTGGGGCCAACGTCCTGACTTTC. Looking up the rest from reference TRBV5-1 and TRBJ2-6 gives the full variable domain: KAGVTQTPRYLIKTRGQQVTLSCSPISGHRSVSWYQQTPGQGLQFLFEYFSETQRNKGNFPGRFSGRQFSNSRSEMNVSTLELGDSALYLCASSLGQAGANVLTFGAGSRLTVL.

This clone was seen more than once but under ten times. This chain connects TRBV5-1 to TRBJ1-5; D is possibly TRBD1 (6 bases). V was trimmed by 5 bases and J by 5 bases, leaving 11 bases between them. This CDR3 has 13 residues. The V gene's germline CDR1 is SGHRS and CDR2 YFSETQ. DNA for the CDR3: TGCGCCAGCAGGGGGGAGGGGGATCAGCCCCAGCATTTT. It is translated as CASRGEGDQPQHF.

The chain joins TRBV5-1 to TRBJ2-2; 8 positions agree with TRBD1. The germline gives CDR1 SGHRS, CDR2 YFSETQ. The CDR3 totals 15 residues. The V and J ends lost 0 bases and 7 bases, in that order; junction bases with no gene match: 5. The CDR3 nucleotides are TGCGCCAGCAGCTTGGTTCCAGGGGGCCTCGGGGAGCTGTTTTTT. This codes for CASSLVPGGLGELFF.

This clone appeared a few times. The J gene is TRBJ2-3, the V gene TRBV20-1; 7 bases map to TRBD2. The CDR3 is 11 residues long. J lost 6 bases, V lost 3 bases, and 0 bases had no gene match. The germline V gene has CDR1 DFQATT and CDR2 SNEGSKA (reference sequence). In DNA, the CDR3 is TGCAGTGCTAGTAGCGGGGATACGCAGTATTTT. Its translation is CSASSGDTQYF.

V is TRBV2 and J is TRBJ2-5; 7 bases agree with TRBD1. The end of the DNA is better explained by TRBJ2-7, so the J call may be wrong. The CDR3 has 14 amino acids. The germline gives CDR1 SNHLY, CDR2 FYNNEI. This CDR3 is CASVSGQKSYEQYF. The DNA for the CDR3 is TGTGCCAGCGTGTCGGGACAGAAATCCTACGAGCAGTACTTC.

CDR3 nucleotide sequence: TGTGCCAGCAGAGGTAGAGGAGAGCAGTACTTC. As protein: CASRGRGEQYF. The chain is built from TRBV27 and TRBJ2-7; D is ambiguous. Germline V gene lookup returns CDR1 MNHEY and CDR2 SMNVEV (reference sequence). V shed 6 bases and J shed 7 bases, with 10 bases lying between them. The CDR3 runs 11 residues.

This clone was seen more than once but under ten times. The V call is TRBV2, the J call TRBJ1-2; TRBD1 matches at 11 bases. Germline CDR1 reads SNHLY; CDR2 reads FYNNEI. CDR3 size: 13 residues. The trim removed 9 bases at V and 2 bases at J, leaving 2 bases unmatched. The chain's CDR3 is CASGTGGNYGYTF. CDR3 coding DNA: TGTGCCAGTGGGACAGGGGGGAACTATGGCTACACCTTC.

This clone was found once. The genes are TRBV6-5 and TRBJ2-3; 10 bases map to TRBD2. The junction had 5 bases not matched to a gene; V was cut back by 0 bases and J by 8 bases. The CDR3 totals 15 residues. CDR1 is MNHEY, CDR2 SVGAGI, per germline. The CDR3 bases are TGTGCCAGCAGTTACTCCCCCGGGACTAGCGCTACGCAGTATTTT. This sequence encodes CASSYSPGTSATQYF.

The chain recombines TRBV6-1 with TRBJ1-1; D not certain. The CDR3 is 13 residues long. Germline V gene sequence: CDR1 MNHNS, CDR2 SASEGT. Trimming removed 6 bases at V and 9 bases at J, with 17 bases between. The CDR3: CASSRTAQRQAFF. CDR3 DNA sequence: TGTGCCAGCAGCCGGACTGCGCAGCGACAAGCTTTCTTT.

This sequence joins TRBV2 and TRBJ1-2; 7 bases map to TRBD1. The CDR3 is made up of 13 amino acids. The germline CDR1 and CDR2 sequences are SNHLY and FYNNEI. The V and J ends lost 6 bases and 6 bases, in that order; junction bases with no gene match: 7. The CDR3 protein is CASRPEGADGYTF. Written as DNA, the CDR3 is TGTGCCAGCAGACCCGAGGGGGCGGATGGCTACACCTTC.